This TCR beta chain was sequenced for a study of blood T cells in healthy people across ages. After removal of 6 bases from V and 4 bases from J, the junction contained 3 bases not matched to a gene. The CDR3 is made up of 13 amino acids. Germline CDR1 reads SEHNR; CDR2 reads FQNEAQ (reference sequence). About this clonotype itself: As yet, its antigen is unknown.

Study-wide results and caveats: In older individuals, TCR beta diversity per million T cells was lower, falling roughly linearly with age.

A second PCR, run for roughly 7 to 12 cycles, used a sample-barcoded 5' primer plus a J-beta primer mix. TCRdb re-called the 5' RACE reads through MiXCR, storing one row per CDR3 protein. The table records hundreds of thousands of distinct CDR3 sequences, 56% of them present only once. The source material was blood. The source of this sequence is a man in his forties in good health. V gene TRBV7-9 combines with J gene TRBJ2-5; 9 nucleotides align to TRBD1. The CDR3 DNA follows: TGTGCCAGCAGACTACAGGGGGCAGAGACCCAGTACTTC. Residues: CASRLQGAETQYF.